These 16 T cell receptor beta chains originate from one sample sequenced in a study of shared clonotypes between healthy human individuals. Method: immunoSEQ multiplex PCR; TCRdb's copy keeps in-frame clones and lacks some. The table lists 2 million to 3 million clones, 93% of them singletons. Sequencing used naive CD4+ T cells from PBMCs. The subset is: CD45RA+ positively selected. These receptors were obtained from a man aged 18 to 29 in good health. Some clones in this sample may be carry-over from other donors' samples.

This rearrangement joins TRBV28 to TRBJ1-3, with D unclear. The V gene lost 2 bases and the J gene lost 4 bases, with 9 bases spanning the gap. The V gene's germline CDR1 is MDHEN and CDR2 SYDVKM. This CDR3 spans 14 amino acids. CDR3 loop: CASSLSGLGNTIYF. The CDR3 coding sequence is TGTGCCAGCAGTTTAAGTGGGTTGGGAAACACCATATATTTT.

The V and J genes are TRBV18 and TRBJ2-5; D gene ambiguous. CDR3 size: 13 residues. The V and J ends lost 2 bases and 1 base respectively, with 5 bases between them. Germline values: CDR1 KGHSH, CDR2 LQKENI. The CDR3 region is CASSPKSQETQYF. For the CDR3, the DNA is TGTGCCAGCTCACCAAAATCCCAAGAGACCCAGTACTTC.

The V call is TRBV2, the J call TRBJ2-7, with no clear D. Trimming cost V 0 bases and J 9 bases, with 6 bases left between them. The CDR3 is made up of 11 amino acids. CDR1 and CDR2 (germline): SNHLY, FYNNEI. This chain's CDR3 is CASSEAGTQYF. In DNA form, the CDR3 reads TGTGCCAGCAGTGAAGCGGGTACGCAGTACTTC. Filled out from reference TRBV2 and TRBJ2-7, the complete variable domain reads EPEVTQTPSHQVTQMGQEVILRCVPISNHLYFYWYRQILGQKVEFLVSFYNNEISEKSEIFDDQFSVERPDGSNFTLKIRSTKLEDSAMYFCASSEAGTQYFGPGTRLTVT.

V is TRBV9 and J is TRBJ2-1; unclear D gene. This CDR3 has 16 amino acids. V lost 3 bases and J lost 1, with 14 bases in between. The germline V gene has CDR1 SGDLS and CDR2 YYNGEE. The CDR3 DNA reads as TGTGCCAGCAGCGCAGGCGGTCGTGGATCCTACAATGAGCAGTTCTTC. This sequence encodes CASSAGGRGSYNEQFF. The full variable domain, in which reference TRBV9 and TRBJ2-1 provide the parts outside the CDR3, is DSGVTQTPKHLITATGQRVTLRCSPRSGDLSVYWYQQSLDQGLQFLIQYYNGEERAKGNILERFSAQQFPDLHSELNLSSLELGDSALYFCASSAGGRGSYNEQFFGPGTRLTVL.

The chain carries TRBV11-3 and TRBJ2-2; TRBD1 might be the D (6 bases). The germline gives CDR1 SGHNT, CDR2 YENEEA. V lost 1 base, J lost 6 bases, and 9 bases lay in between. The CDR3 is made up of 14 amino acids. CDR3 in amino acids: CASSLGQGPGELFF. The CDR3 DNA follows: TGTGCCAGCAGCTTAGGGCAGGGGCCCGGGGAGCTGTTTTTT.

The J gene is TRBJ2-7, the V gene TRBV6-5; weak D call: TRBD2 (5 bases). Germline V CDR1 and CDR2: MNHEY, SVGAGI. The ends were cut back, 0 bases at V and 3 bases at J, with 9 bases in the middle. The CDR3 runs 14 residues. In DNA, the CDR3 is TGTGCCAGCAGTTACTCCTTCGCGGGCTACGAGCAGTACTTC. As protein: CASSYSFAGYEQYF.

CDR3 region: CAWSVQGDWAFF. The CDR3 nucleotides read TGTGCCTGGAGTGTACAGGGTGATTGGGCTTTCTTT. The chain combines TRBV30 with TRBJ1-1; D may be TRBD1 (6 bases). The V gene lost 0 bases and the J gene lost 11 bases, with 13 bases spanning the gap. The germline V gene has CDR1 GTSNPN and CDR2 SVGIG (reference sequence). This CDR3 has 12 amino acids. The entire variable domain, with the rest obtained from reference TRBV30 and TRBJ1-1, is as follows: SQTIHQWPATLVQPVGSPLSLECTVEGTSNPNLYWYRQAAGRGLQLLFYSVGIGQISSEVPQNLSASRPQDRQFILSSKKLLLSDSGFYLCAWSVQGDWAFFGQGTRLTVV.

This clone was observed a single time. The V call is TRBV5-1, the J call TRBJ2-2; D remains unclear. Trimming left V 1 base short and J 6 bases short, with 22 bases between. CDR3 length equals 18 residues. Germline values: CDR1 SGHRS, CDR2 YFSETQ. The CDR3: CASSLSPTAHLGSGELFF. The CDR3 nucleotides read TGCGCCAGCAGCTTGTCTCCGACCGCCCACTTAGGGTCCGGGGAGCTGTTTTTT. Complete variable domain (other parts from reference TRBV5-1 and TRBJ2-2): KAGVTQTPRYLIKTRGQQVTLSCSPISGHRSVSWYQQTPGQGLQFLFEYFSETQRNKGNFPGRFSGRQFSNSRSEMNVSTLELGDSALYLCASSLSPTAHLGSGELFFGEGSRLTVL.

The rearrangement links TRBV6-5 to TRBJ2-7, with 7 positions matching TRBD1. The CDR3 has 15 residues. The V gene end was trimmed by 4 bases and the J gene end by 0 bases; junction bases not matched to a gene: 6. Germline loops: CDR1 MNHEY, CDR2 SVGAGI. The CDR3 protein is CASSWDRGSSYEQYF. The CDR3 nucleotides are TGTGCCAGCAGTTGGGACAGAGGGAGCTCCTACGAGCAGTACTTC.

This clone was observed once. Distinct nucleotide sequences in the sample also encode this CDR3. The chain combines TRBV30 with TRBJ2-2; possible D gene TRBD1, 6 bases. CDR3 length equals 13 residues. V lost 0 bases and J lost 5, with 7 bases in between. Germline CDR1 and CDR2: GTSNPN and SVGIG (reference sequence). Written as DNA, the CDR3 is TGTGCCTGGAGTGTACAGGGAACCGGGGAGCTGTTTTTT. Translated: CAWSVQGTGELFF.

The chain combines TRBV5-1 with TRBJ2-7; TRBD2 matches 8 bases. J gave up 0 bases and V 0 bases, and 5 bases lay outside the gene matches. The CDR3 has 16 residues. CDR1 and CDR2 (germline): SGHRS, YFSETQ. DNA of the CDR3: TGCGCCAGCAGCTTGGTGGCGGGAGGCCGCTCCTACGAGCAGTACTTC. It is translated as CASSLVAGGRSYEQYF.

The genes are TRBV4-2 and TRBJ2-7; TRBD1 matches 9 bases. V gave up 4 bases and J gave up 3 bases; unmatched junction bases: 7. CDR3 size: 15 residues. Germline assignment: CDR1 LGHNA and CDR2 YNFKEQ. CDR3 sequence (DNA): TGTGCCAGCAGCCGAGGACAGGGGCCGGACTACGAGCAGTACTTC. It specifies CASSRGQGPDYEQYF.

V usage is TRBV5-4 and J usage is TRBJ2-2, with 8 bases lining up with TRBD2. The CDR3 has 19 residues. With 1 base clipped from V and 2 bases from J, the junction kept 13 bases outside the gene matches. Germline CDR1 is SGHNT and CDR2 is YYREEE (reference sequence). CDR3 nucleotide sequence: TGTGCCAGCAGCTTGTTATCCCCTTTTGGGACTAGAAACACCGGGGAGCTGTTTTTT. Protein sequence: CASSLLSPFGTRNTGELFF.

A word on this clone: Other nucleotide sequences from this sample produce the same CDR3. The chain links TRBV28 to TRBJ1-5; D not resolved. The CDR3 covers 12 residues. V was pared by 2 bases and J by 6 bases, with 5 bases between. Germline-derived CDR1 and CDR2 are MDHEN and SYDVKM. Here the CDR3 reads CASSLSGQPQHF. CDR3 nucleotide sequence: TGTGCCAGCAGTTTAAGTGGTCAGCCCCAGCATTTT.

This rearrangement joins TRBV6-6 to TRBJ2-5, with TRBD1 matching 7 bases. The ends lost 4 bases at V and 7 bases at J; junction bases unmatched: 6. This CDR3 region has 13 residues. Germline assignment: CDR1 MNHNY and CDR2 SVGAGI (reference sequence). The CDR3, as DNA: TGTGCCAGCAGTTCGGGACAGCTAGCGACCCAGTACTTC. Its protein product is CASSSGQLATQYF.

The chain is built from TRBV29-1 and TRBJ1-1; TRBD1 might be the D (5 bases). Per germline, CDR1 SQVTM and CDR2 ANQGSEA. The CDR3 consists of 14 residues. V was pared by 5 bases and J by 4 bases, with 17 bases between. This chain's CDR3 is CSVLRQSLTTEAFF. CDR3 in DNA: TGCAGCGTTTTAAGACAGTCGCTTACCACTGAAGCTTTCTTT.